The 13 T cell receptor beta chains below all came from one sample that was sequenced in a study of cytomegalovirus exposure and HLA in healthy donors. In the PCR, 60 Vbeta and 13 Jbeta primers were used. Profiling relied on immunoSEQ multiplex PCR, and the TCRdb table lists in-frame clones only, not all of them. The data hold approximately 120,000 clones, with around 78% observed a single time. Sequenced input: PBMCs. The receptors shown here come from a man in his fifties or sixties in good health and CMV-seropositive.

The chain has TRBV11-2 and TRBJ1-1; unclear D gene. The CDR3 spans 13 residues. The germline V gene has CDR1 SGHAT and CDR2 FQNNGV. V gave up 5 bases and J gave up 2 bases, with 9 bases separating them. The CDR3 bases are TGTGCCAGCAGCCCCGAGAGAAACACTGAAGCTTTCTTT. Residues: CASSPERNTEAFF.

The CDR3 reads CASSSPGGQQETQYF. The CDR3 bases are TGTGCCAGCAGCTCACCGGGGGGGCAACAAGAGACCCAGTACTTC. The rearrangement links TRBV5-4 to TRBJ2-5, with 8 bases matching TRBD2. Trimming removed 3 bases from V and 2 bases from J; junction bases left unmatched: 6. The CDR3 is 15 residues long. The germline V gene has CDR1 SGHNT and CDR2 YYREEE (reference sequence).

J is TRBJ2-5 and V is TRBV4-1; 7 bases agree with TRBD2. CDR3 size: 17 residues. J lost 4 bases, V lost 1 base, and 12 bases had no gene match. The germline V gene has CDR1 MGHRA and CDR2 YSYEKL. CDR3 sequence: CASSQGFGSGVSETQYF. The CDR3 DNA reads TGCGCCAGCAGCCAAGGGTTCGGGAGCGGGGTGTCAGAGACCCAGTACTTC.

CDR3 residues: CASSPRLDAYGYTF. The CDR3, as DNA: TGTGCCAGCAGCCCCCGACTGGATGCCTATGGCTACACCTTC. The V call is TRBV9, the J call TRBJ1-2; D unclear. Germline CDR1 is SGDLS and CDR2 is YYNGEE. Trimming stripped 4 bases from V and 4 bases from J, with 14 bases between. This CDR3 has 14 amino acids.

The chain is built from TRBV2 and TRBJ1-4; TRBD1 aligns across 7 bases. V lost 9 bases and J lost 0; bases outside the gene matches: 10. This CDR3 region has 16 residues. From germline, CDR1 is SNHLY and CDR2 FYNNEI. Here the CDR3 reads CASVGQLISTNEKLFF. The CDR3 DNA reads TGTGCCAGTGTGGGACAGCTCATTTCAACTAATGAAAAACTGTTTTTT.

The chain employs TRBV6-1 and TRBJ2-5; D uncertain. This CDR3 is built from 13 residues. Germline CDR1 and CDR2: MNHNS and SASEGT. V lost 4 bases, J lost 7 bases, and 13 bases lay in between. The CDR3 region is CASSGRQGGTQYF. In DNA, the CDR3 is TGTGCCAGCAGTGGTCGACAAGGTGGGACCCAGTACTTC.

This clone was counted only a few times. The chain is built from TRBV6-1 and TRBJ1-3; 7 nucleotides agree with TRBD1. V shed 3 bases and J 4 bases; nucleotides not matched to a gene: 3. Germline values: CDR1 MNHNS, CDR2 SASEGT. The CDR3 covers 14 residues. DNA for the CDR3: TGTGCCAGCAGTGAGAGGGGGCGGGGAAACACCATATATTTT. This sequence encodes CASSERGRGNTIYF.

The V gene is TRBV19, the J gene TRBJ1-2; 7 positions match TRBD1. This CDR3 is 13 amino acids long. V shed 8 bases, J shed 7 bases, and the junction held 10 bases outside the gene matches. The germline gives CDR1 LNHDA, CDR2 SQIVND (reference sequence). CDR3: CASERQGLFGYTF. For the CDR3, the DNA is TGTGCCAGTGAAAGACAGGGACTCTTTGGCTACACCTTC.

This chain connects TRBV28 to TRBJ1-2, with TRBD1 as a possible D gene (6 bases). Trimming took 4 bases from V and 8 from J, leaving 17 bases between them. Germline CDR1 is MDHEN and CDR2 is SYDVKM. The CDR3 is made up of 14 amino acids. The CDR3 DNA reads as TGTGCCAGCAGTTCCTATAACAGGGTCCGAGGCTACACCTTC. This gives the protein CASSSYNRVRGYTF.

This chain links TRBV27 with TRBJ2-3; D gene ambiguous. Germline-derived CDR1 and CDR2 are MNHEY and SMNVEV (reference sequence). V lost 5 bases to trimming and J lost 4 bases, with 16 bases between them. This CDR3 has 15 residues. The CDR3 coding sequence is TGTGCCAGCAGTACTACCCCGTCGGCGGCAGATACGCAGTATTTT. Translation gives CASSTTPSAADTQYF.

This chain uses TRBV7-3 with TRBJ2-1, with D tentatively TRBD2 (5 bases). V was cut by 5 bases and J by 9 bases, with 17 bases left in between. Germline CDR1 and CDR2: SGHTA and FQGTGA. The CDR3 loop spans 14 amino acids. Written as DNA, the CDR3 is TGTGCCAGCAGCCCCATGGTGGTACGGGGTGAGCAGTTCTTC. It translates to CASSPMVVRGEQFF.

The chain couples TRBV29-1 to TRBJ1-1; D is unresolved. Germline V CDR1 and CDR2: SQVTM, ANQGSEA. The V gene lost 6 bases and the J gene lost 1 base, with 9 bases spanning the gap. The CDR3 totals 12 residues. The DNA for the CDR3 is TGCAGCGTCAGTCTAGGGAACACTGAAGCTTTCTTT. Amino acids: CSVSLGNTEAFF.

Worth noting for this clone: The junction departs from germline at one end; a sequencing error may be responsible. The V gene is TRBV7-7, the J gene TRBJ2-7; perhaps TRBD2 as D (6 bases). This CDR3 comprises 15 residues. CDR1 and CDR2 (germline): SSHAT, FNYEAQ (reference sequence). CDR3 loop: CASSLQQGLTYEQYF. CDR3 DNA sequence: TGTGCTAGCAGCTTACAGCAGGGACTTACCTACGAGCAGTACTTC.